These 27 T cell receptor beta chains came from one sample sequenced in a study of cytomegalovirus exposure and HLA in healthy donors. The PCR was carried out with 60 Vbeta primers and 13 Jbeta primers. Sequencing was performed with immunoSEQ multiplex PCR; in TCRdb, only in-frame clones are kept and a portion is missing. The repertoire holds about 140,000 clones, with roughly 74% as singletons. Specimen: PBMCs. The receptors derive from a man younger than 35 in good health and CMV-seropositive.

Here the CDR3 reads CSAKRGSTDTQYF. CDR3 DNA: TGCAGCGCGAAAAGGGGGAGCACAGATACGCAGTATTTT. This chain joins TRBV29-1 and TRBJ2-3, with D possibly TRBD1 on 6 matching bases. The germline gives CDR1 SQVTM, CDR2 ANQGSEA. The CDR3 has 13 amino acids. The V end was cut by 7 bases, the J end by 0 bases, with 11 bases between.

The CDR3 DNA sequence: TGTGCCAGCAGTGACGGGAGCTCCTACAATGAGCAGTTCTTC. Residues: CASSDGSSYNEQFF. J is TRBJ2-1 and V is TRBV6-4; weak D call: TRBD2 (5 bases). This CDR3 has 14 amino acids. Germline V gives CDR1 MRHNA, CDR2 SNTAGT. Deletions cut 2 bases from V and 0 bases from J, with 5 bases between.

This clone occurred a few times. This sequence joins TRBV9 and TRBJ2-7; D gene unclear. This CDR3 is 13 amino acids long. V was clipped by 0 bases and J by 8 bases, with 12 bases between them. Per the germline V gene, CDR1 is SGDLS and CDR2 is YYNGEE. CDR3 in DNA: TGTGCCAGCAGCGTAGACCAAGCTAGTAAGCAGTACTTC. Translated: CASSVDQASKQYF.

The chain couples TRBV28 to TRBJ1-1, with D tentatively TRBD1 (6 bases). Between the trimmed V and J ends, which lost 8 bases and 11 bases, there was a span of 21 bases. Germline CDR1 and CDR2: MDHEN and SYDVKM. The CDR3 sequence is 13 residues long. CDR3 sequence reads: CASGRGGAMDAFF. CDR3 DNA: TGTGCCAGCGGGAGGGGGGGCGCAATGGATGCTTTCTTT.

V usage is TRBV5-1 and J usage is TRBJ2-1, with TRBD1 identical over 7 bases. The germline gives CDR1 SGHRS, CDR2 YFSETQ. With 0 bases clipped from V and 6 bases from J, the junction kept 9 bases outside the gene matches. CDR3 length: 16 amino acids. CDR3 coding DNA: TGCGCCAGCAGCTTGGCCGTAGACAGGGTACTCAATGAGCAGTTCTTC. Translation: CASSLAVDRVLNEQFF. Using reference TRBV5-1 and TRBJ2-1 for the parts outside the CDR3, the full variable domain is KAGVTQTPRYLIKTRGQQVTLSCSPISGHRSVSWYQQTPGQGLQFLFEYFSETQRNKGNFPGRFSGRQFSNSRSEMNVSTLELGDSALYLCASSLAVDRVLNEQFFGPGTRLTVL.

This chain connects TRBV27 to TRBJ1-4, with D possibly being TRBD1 (6 bases). The germline gives CDR1 MNHEY, CDR2 SMNVEV (reference sequence). V dropped 5 bases and J dropped 4 bases, with 11 bases sitting between them. The CDR3 is made up of 14 amino acids. CDR3 loop: CASSHRARNEKLFF. In DNA form, the CDR3 reads TGTGCCAGCAGTCACAGGGCCCGTAATGAAAAACTGTTTTTT.

The V gene is TRBV20-1, the J gene TRBJ2-7; no firm D call. CDR1 is DFQATT, CDR2 SNEGSKA, per germline (reference sequence). This CDR3 region has 11 residues. V was pared by 3 bases and J by 7 bases, with 10 bases between. The CDR3 here is CSARRIKEQYF. CDR3 sequence (DNA): TGCAGTGCTAGGAGAATCAAGGAGCAGTACTTC.

The chain combines TRBV6-5 with TRBJ2-5; 10 bases line up with TRBD2. The J call may be incorrect, as the DNA end agrees better with TRBJ2-7. The CDR3 is made up of 14 amino acids. Germline V gene lookup returns CDR1 MNHEY and CDR2 SVGAGI. CDR3 DNA: TGTGCCAGCAACCCTAGCGGGAGTCTCCACGAGCAGTACTTC. Residues: CASNPSGSLHEQYF.

The CDR3, as DNA: TGTGCCAGCAGCCAATGGCGCTCGCGAGGGGGTACCTACGAGCAGTACTTC. Translated, it gives CASSQWRSRGGTYEQYF. The V gene is TRBV14, the J gene TRBJ2-7, with a possible D match to TRBD1 (6 bases). Germline CDR1 reads SGHDN; CDR2 reads FVKESK. The CDR3 is 17 residues long. The V and J ends lost 2 bases and 2 bases respectively, with 19 bases between them. The variable domain in full, completed from reference TRBV14 and TRBJ2-7, reads EAGVTQFPSHSVIEKGQTVTLRCDPISGHDNLYWYRRVMGKEIKFLLHFVKESKQDESGMPNNRFLAERTGGTYSTLKVQPAELEDSGVYFCASSQWRSRGGTYEQYFGPGTRLTVT.

The gene calls are TRBV5-5 and TRBJ2-3; 11 bases match TRBD2. V shed 0 bases, J shed 0 bases, and the junction held 6 bases outside the gene matches. CDR3 length: 18 residues. CDR1 is SGHKS and CDR2 is YYEKEE in the germline V gene (reference sequence). CDR3 region: CASSLVLAGGYSTDTQYF. CDR3 DNA sequence: TGTGCCAGCAGCTTGGTGCTAGCGGGAGGCTATAGCACAGATACGCAGTATTTT.

This clone has just a few counts. The chain links TRBV11-2 to TRBJ2-1, with D possibly TRBD2 on 5 matching bases. The CDR3 is 14 amino acids. V lost 2 bases, J lost 4 bases, and 9 bases lay in between. CDR1 and CDR2 (germline): SGHAT, FQNNGV. CDR3 loop: CASSLKEVYNEQFF. In DNA form, the CDR3 reads TGTGCCAGCAGCTTAAAGGAGGTATACAATGAGCAGTTCTTC.

The chain combines TRBV6-1 with TRBJ2-1; D is perhaps TRBD1 (5 bases). The CDR3 loop spans 15 amino acids. The V end was cut by 6 bases, the J end by 9 bases, with 21 bases between. CDR1 MNHNS and CDR2 SASEGT come from the germline V gene. The CDR3 nucleotides read TGTGCCAGCAGGACTCTGACAGCCCCGGGTGGTGAGCAGTTCTTC. It is translated as CASRTLTAPGGEQFF.

This clone was recorded only once. The chain links TRBV9 to TRBJ1-2; D might be TRBD1 (5 bases). Trimming removed 6 bases from V and 3 bases from J, with 15 bases in between. This CDR3 is 14 amino acids long. Germline V gene lookup returns CDR1 SGDLS and CDR2 YYNGEE. CDR3 protein: CASTVGGGDYGYTF. Here the CDR3 DNA reads TGTGCCAGCACCGTGGGGGGGGGTGACTATGGCTACACCTTC.

The rearrangement links TRBV6-5 to TRBJ1-3; possibly TRBD1 for D (5 bases). The CDR3 contains 13 residues. V lost 5 bases to trimming and J lost 5 bases, with 10 bases between them. Germline assignment: CDR1 MNHEY and CDR2 SVGAGI. The CDR3 loop is CASSTSGRNTIYF. The CDR3 coding sequence is TGTGCCAGCAGTACATCAGGGCGAAACACCATATATTTT.

The chain combines TRBV6-6 with TRBJ2-4, with TRBD2 matching 7 bases. CDR3 length: 13 amino acids. Unmatched junction bases numbered 7, after V lost 6 bases and J lost 8 bases. Germline V CDR1 and CDR2: MNHNY, SVGAGI (reference sequence). The CDR3 protein is CASRGLKGDIQYF. The CDR3, as DNA: TGTGCCAGCAGGGGACTAAAAGGAGACATTCAGTACTTC.

The chain is built from TRBV18 and TRBJ1-4; 10 bases map to TRBD1. V was clipped by 4 bases and J by 6 bases; unmatched bases: 2. Germline V lookup: CDR1 KGHSH, CDR2 LQKENI. CDR3 length: 14 residues. The CDR3 reads CASSQGTGDEKLFF. CDR3 DNA sequence: TGTGCCAGCTCACAAGGGACAGGGGATGAAAAACTGTTTTTT.

This clone was found a few times. This rearrangement joins TRBV27 to TRBJ1-5; TRBD1 is a possible D gene (5 bases). This CDR3 contains 18 residues. Germline V gene data show CDR1 as MNHEY and CDR2 as SMNVEV (reference sequence). Trimming took off 2 bases at V and 3 bases at J, with 20 bases between the two ends. For the CDR3, the DNA is TGTGCCAGCAGTTTAAGCGGGACCCGGGAGGGGAACAATCAGCCCCAGCATTTT. Protein: CASSLSGTREGNNQPQHF.

The gene calls are TRBV28 and TRBJ1-5, with D uncertain. The CDR3 totals 13 residues. Germline-derived CDR1 and CDR2 are MDHEN and SYDVKM. Trimming pared 7 bases from V and 4 bases from J, leaving 11 bases between. CDR3 DNA sequence: TGTGCCAGCACCCCACTCGGGAATCAGCCCCAGCATTTT. Protein: CASTPLGNQPQHF.

This rearrangement joins TRBV7-9 to TRBJ2-2; 11 positions agree with TRBD1. The CDR3 has 17 residues. Germline CDR1 reads SEHNR; CDR2 reads FQNEAQ (reference sequence). The junction had 11 bases not matched to a gene; V was cut back by 5 bases and J by 6 bases. The CDR3 DNA reads TGTGCCAGCAGCCTTAATTCCGGGACAGGGGGGGCCGGGGAGCTGTTTTTT. The encoded protein is CASSLNSGTGGAGELFF.

The V gene is TRBV5-8, the J gene TRBJ1-5; the D gene is possibly TRBD1 (5 bases). Trimming removed 1 base at V and 2 bases at J, with 13 bases between. The CDR3 consists of 16 residues. From germline, CDR1 is SGHTS and CDR2 YDEGEE. CDR3 coding DNA: TGTGCCAGCAGCTTGTGGGGGGTGGAGGGCAATCAGCCCCAGCATTTT. It encodes CASSLWGVEGNQPQHF.

The count of this clone is one. The genes are TRBV2 and TRBJ2-7; TRBD1 is a possible D gene (6 bases). The CDR3 has 14 residues. In germline, CDR1 is SNHLY, CDR2 FYNNEI. The V end was cut by 7 bases, the J end by 2 bases, with 15 bases between. The CDR3: CASTQVDSTYEQYF. For the CDR3, the DNA is TGTGCCAGCACCCAAGTGGACAGCACCTACGAGCAGTACTTC.

The chain recombines TRBV28 with TRBJ2-5; possible D gene TRBD1, 5 bases. Germline CDR1 is MDHEN and CDR2 is SYDVKM. V gave up 3 bases and J gave up 2 bases, with 10 bases separating them. This CDR3 is 14 amino acids long. The CDR3 nucleotides read TGTGCCAGCAGTTTTATGACAGCGCAAGAGACCCAGTACTTC. This encodes CASSFMTAQETQYF.

This chain uses TRBV7-2 with TRBJ1-1; D is ambiguous. The CDR3 is made up of 15 amino acids. Germline V gene lookup returns CDR1 SGHTA and CDR2 FQGNSA. V dropped 1 base and J dropped 0 bases, with 9 bases sitting between them. CDR3: CASSLESRMNTEAFF. The CDR3 nucleotides are TGTGCCAGCAGCTTAGAATCCAGGATGAACACTGAAGCTTTCTTT.

About this clone: Other DNA sequences in the sample encode the same CDR3. V is TRBV6-6 and J is TRBJ2-3; 9 bases agree with TRBD2. The CDR3 length is 15 residues. The V gene end was trimmed by 4 bases and the J gene end by 3 bases; junction bases not matched to a gene: 5. Germline V CDR1 and CDR2: MNHNY, SVGAGI (reference sequence). CDR3 coding DNA: TGTGCCAGCAGTTCCCTCCTAGCGGGAACAGATACGCAGTATTTT. Translated, it gives CASSSLLAGTDTQYF.

The chain is built from TRBV28 and TRBJ1-2, with a weak D call TRBD1 (6 bases). This CDR3 has 14 amino acids. The V gene's germline CDR1 is MDHEN and CDR2 SYDVKM. Trimming removed 4 bases from V and 6 bases from J, with 15 bases in between. This chain's CDR3 is CASSSPGGANGYTF. The CDR3 DNA follows: TGTGCCAGCAGTTCCCCGGGGGGCGCCAATGGCTACACCTTC.

This clone has just a few counts. This chain joins TRBV2 and TRBJ1-2; no definite D call. This CDR3 contains 12 residues. V was clipped by 7 bases and J by 2 bases, with 8 bases between them. Germline lookup yields CDR1 SNHLY and CDR2 FYNNEI. CDR3 residues: CASMGSNYGYTF. In DNA form, the CDR3 reads TGTGCCAGCATGGGCAGCAACTATGGCTACACCTTC.

The genes are TRBV19 and TRBJ1-2, with D perhaps matching TRBD1 (6 bases). The germline CDR1 and CDR2 sequences are LNHDA and SQIVND (reference sequence). CDR3 length: 13 residues. V lost 6 bases and J lost 4, with 12 bases in between. CDR3: CASSATDSYGYTF. The DNA for the CDR3 is TGTGCCAGTAGCGCCACGGACAGCTATGGCTACACCTTC.